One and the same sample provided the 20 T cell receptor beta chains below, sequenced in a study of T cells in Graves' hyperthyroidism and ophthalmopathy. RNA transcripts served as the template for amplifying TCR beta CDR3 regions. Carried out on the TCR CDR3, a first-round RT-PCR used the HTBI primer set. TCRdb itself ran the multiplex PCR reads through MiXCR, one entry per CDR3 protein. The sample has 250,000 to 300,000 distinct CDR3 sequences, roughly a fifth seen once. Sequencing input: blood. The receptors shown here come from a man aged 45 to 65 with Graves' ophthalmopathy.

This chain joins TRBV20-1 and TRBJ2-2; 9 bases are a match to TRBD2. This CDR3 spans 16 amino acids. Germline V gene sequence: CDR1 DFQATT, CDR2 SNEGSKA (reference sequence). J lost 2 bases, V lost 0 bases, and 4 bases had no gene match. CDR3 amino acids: CSARDLAGSNTGELFF. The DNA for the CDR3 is TGCAGTGCTAGAGACCTAGCGGGGAGTAACACCGGGGAGCTGTTTTTT.

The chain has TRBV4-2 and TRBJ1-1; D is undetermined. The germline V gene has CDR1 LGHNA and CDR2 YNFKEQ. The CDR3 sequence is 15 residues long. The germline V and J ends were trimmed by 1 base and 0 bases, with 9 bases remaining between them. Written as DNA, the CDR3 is TGTGCCAGCAGCCAAGCACAAGGCATGAACACTGAAGCTTTCTTT. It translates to CASSQAQGMNTEAFF.

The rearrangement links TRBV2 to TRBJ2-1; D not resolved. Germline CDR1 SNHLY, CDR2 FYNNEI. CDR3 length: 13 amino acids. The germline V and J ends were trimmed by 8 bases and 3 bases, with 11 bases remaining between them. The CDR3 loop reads CASGLVIYNEQFF. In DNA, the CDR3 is TGTGCCAGCGGCCTAGTCATCTACAATGAGCAGTTCTTC.

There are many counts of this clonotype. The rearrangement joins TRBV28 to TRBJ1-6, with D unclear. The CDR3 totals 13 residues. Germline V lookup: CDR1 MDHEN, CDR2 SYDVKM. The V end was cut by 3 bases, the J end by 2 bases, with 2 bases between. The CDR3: CASSFPYNSPLHF. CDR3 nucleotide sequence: TGTGCCAGCAGTTTTCCCTATAATTCACCCCTCCACTTT.

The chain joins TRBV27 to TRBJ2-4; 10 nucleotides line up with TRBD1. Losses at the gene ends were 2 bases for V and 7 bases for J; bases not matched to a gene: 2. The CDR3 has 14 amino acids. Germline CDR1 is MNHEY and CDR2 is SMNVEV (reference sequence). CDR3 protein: CASSLPGQGNIQYF. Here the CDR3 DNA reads TGTGCCAGCAGTTTACCGGGACAGGGGAACATTCAGTACTTC.

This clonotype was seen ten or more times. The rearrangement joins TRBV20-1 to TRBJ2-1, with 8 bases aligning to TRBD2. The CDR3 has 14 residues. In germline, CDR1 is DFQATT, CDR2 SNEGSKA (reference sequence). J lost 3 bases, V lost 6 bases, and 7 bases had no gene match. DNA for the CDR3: TGCAGTGCCGTACGGGAGGGCCGCTACAATGAGCAGTTCTTC. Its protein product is CSAVREGRYNEQFF.

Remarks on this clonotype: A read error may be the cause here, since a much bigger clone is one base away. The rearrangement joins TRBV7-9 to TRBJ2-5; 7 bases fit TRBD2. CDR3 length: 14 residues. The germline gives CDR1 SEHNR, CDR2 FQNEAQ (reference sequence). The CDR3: CASSFSREGEAQYF. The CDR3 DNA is TGTGCCAGCAGCTTTTCCAGGGAGGGAGAGGCCCAGTACTTC.

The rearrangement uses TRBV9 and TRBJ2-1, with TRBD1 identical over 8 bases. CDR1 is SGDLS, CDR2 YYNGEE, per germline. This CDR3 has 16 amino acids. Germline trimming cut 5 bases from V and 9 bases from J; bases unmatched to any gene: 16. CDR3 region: CASSYFGQGTHSEQFF. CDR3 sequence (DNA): TGTGCCAGCAGTTATTTCGGACAGGGAACCCACAGTGAGCAGTTCTTC.

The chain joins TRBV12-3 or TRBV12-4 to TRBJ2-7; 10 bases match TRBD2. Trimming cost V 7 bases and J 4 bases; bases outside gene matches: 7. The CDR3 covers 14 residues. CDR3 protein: CASTGEREGYEQYF. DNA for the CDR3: TGTGCCAGCACTGGGGAGCGGGAGGGTTACGAGCAGTACTTC.

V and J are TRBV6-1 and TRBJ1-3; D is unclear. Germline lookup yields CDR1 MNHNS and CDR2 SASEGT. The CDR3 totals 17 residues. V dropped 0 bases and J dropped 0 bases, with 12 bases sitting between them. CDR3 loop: CASSEAWRNLSGNTIYF. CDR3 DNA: TGTGCCAGCAGTGAAGCATGGAGAAACCTCTCTGGAAACACCATATATTTT.

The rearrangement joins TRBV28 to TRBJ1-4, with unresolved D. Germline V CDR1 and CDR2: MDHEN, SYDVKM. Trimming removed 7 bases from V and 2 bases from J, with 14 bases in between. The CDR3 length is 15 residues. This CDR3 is CASKKGGSTNEKLFF. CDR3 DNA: TGTGCCAGCAAGAAAGGAGGAAGCACTAATGAAAAACTGTTTTTT.

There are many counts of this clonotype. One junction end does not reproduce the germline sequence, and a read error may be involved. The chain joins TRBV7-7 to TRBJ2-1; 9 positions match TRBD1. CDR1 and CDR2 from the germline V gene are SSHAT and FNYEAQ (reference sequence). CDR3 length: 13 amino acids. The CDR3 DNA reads TGTGCTAGCAGCCGGGACAGGGACAATGAGCAGTTCTTC. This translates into CASSRDRDNEQFF.

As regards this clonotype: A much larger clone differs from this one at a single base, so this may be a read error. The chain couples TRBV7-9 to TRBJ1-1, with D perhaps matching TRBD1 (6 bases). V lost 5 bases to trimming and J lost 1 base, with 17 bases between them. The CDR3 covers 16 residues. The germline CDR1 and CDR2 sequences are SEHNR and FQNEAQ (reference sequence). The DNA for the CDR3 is TGTGCCAGCAGCCCTCCTTTGGCAGGGGCGAACACTGAAGCTTTCTTT. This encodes CASSPPLAGANTEAFF.

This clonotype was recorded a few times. The CDR3 nucleotides read TGTGCCAGCAGCACTCCGGGACTAGCGGGGTTTTATGGCGGGGAGCTGTTTTTT. Amino acid sequence: CASSTPGLAGFYGGELFF. The V gene is TRBV9, the J gene TRBJ2-2, with TRBD2 matching 13 bases. Per germline, CDR1 SGDLS and CDR2 YYNGEE. J was trimmed by 7 bases and V by 4 bases; bases with no gene match: 13. The CDR3 loop spans 18 amino acids.

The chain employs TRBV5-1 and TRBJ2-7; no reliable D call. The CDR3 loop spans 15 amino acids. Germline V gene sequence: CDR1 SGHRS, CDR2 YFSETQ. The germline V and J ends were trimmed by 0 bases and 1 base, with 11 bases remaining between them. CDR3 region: CASSLDPAFSYEQYF. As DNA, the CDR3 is TGCGCCAGCAGCTTGGATCCAGCTTTTTCCTACGAGCAGTACTTC.

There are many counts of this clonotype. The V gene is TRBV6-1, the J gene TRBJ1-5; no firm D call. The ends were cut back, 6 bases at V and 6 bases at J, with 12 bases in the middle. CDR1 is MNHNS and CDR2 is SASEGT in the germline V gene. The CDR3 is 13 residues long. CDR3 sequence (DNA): TGTGCCAGCAGGGGTACGTGGGGTCAGCCCCAGCATTTT. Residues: CASRGTWGQPQHF.

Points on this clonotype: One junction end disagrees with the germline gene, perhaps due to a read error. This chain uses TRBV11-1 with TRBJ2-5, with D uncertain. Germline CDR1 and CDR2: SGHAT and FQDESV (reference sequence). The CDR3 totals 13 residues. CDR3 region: CASSQNNQETQYF. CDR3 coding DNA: TGCGCCAGCAGCCAAAACAACCAAGAGACCCAGTACTTC.

The CDR3 sequence: CSVESGGVYGYTF. The DNA for the CDR3 is TGCAGCGTTGAGTCTGGGGGCGTCTATGGCTACACCTTC. This sequence joins TRBV29-1 and TRBJ1-2, with a possible D match to TRBD1 (6 bases). Germline V gives CDR1 SQVTM, CDR2 ANQGSEA. Deletions cut 3 bases from V and 4 bases from J, with 12 bases between. The CDR3 has 13 residues.

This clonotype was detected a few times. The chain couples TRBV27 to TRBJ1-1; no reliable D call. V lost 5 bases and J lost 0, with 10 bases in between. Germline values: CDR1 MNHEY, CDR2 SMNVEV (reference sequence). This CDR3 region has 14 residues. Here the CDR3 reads CASSDVTLNTEAFF. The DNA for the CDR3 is TGTGCCAGCAGTGACGTCACCTTGAACACTGAAGCTTTCTTT.

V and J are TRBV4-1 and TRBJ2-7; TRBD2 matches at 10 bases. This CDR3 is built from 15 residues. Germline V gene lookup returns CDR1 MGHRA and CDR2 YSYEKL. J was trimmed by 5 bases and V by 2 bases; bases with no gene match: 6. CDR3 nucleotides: TGCGCCAGCAGCCAACTGGGACTAGCGAGAGACGAGCAGTACTTC. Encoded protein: CASSQLGLARDEQYF.